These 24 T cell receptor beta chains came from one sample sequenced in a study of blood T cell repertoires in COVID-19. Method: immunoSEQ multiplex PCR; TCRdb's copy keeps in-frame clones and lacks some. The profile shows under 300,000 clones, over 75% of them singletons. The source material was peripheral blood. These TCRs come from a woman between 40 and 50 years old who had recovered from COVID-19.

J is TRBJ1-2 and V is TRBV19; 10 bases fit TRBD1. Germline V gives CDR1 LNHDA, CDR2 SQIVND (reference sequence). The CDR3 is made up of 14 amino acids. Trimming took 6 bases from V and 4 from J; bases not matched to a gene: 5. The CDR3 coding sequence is TGTGCCAGTAGGGACAGGGGGTCCCTCTATGGCTACACCTTC. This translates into CASRDRGSLYGYTF.

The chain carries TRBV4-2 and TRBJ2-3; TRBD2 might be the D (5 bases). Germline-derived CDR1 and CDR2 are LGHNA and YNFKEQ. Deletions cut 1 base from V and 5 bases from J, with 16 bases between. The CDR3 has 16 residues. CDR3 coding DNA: TGTGCCAGCAGCCAAGGGGGTGGGAGAGAAGGAGATACGCAGTATTTT. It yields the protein CASSQGGGREGDTQYF.

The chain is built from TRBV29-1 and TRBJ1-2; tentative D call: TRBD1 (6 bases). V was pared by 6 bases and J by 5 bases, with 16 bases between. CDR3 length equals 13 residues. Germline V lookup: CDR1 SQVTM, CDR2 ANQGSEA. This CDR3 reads CSVGGGVAYGYTF. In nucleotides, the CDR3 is TGCAGCGTAGGGGGGGGTGTGGCGTATGGCTACACCTTC. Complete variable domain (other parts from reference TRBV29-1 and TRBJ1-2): SAVISQKPSRDICQRGTSLTIQCQVDSQVTMMFWYRQQPGQSLTLIATANQGSEATYESGFVIDKFPISRPNLTFSTLTVSNMSPEDSSIYLCSVGGGVAYGYTFGSGTRLTVV.

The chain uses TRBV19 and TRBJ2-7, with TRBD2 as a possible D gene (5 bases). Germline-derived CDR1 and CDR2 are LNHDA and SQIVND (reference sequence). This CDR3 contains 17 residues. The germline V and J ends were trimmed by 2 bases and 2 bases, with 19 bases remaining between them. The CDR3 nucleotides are TGTGCCAGTAGTATAATGTTTGGACTGCCCGTGCCCTACGAGCAGTACTTC. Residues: CASSIMFGLPVPYEQYF.

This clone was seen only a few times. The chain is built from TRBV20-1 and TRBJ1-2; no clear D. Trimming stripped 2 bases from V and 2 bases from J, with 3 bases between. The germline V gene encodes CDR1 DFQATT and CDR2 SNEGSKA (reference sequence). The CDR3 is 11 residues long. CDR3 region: CSARQNYGYTF. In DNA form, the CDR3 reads TGCAGTGCTAGACAGAACTATGGCTACACCTTC.

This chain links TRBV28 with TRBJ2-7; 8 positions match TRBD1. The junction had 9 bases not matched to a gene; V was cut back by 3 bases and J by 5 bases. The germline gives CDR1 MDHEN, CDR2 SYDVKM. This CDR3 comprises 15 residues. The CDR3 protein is CASSFWVGQGDEQYF. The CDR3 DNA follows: TGTGCCAGCAGTTTCTGGGTTGGACAGGGTGACGAGCAGTACTTC.

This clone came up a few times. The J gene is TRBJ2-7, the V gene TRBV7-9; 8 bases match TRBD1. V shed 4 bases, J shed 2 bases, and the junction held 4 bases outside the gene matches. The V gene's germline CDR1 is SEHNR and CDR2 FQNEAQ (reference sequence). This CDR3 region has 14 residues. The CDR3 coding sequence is TGTGCCAGCAGCTCTGGGACAGGAGCCTACGAGCAGTACTTC. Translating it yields CASSSGTGAYEQYF. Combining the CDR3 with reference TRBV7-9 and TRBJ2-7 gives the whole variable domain DTGVSQNPRHKITKRGQNVTFRCDPISEHNRLYWYRQTLGQGPEFLTYFQNEAQLEKSRLLSDRFSAERPKGSFSTLEIQRTEQGDSAMYLCASSSGTGAYEQYFGPGTRLTVT.

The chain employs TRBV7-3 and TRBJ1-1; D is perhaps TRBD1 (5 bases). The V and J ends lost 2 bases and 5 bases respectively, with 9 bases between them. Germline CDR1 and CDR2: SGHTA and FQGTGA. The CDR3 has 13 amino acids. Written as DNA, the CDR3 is TGTGCCAGCAGCTTAGGGGCCAGGACTGAAGCTTTCTTT. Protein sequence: CASSLGARTEAFF.

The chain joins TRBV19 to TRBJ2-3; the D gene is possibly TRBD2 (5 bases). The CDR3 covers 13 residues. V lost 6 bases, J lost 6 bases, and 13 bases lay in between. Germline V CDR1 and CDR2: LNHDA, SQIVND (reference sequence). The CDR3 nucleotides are TGTGCCAGTAGGGTCCGGTCGGGGGATACGCAGTATTTT. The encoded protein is CASRVRSGDTQYF.

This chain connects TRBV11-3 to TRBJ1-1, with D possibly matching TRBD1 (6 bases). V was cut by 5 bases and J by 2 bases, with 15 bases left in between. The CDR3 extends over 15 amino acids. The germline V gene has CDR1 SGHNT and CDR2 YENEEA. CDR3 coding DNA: TGTGCCAGCAGCACCCGACAGGAATCAAACACTGAAGCTTTCTTT. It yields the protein CASSTRQESNTEAFF.

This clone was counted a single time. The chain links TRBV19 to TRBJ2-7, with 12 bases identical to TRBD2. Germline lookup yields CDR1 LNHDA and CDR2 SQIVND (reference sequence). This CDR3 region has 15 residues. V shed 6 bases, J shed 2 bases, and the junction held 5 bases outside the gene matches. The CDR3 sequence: CASSDLAGGPYEQYF. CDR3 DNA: TGTGCCAGTAGCGACCTAGCGGGAGGGCCCTACGAGCAGTACTTC.

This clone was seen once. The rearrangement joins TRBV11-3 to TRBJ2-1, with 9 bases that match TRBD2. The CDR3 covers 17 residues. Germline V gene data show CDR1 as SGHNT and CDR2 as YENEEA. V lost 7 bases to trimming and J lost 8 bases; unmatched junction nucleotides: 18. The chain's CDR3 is CASTDSSGIKGGYEQFF. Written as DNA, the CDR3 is TGTGCCAGCACCGATTCTAGCGGGATCAAGGGCGGGTATGAGCAGTTCTTC.

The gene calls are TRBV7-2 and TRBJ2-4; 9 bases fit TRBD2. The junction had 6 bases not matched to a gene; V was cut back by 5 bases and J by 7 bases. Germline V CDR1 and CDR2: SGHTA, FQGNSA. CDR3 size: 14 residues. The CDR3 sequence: CASSPGTSNNIQYF. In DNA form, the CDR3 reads TGTGCCAGCAGCCCCGGGACTAGCAACAACATTCAGTACTTC.

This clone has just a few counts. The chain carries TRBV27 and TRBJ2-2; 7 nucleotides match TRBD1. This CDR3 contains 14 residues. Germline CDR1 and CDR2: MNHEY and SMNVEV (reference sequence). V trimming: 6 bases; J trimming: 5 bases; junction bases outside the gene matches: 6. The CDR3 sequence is CASRTRGQTGELFF. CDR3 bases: TGTGCCAGCAGAACTAGGGGGCAAACCGGGGAGCTGTTTTTT.

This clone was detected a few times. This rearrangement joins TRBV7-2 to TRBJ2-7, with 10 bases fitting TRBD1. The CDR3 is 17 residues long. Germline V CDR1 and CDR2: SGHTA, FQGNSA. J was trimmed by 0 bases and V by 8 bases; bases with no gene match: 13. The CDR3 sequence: CASSYRTGGWSSYEQYF. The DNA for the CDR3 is TGTGCCAGCTCCTATAGGACAGGGGGTTGGAGCTCCTACGAGCAGTACTTC. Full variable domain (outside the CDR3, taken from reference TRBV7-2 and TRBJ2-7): GAGVSQSPSNKVTEKGKDVELRCDPISGHTALYWYRQSLGQGLEFLIYFQGNSAPDKSGLPSDRFSAERTGGSVSTLTIQRTQQEDSAVYLCASSYRTGGWSSYEQYFGPGTRLTVT.

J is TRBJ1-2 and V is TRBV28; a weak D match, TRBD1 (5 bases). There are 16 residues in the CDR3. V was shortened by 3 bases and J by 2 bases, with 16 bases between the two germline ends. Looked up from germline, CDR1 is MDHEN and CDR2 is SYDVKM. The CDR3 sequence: CASSFGAALGNYGYTF. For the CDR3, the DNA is TGTGCCAGCAGTTTTGGGGCGGCGTTAGGGAACTATGGCTACACCTTC.

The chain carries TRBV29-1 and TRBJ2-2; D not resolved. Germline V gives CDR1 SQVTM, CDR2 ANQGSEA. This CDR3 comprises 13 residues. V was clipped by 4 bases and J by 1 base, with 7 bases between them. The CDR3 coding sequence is TGCAGCGTTGGAGCAGGGAACACCGGGGAGCTGTTTTTT. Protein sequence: CSVGAGNTGELFF.

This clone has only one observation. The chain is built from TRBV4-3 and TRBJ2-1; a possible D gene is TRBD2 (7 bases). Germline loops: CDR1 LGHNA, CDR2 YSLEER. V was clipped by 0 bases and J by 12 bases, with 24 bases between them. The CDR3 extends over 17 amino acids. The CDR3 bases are TGCGCCAGCAGCCAAGAAGTCGCGACAGGCTCTTCGGGGGGGCAGTTCTTC. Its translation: CASSQEVATGSSGGQFF.

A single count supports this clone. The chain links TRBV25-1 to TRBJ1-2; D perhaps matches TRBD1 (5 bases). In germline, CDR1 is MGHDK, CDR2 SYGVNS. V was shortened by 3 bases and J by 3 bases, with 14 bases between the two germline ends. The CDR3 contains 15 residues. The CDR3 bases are TGTGCCAGCAGTGACCCCTCGGCAGGGCACTATGGCTACACCTTC. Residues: CASSDPSAGHYGYTF.

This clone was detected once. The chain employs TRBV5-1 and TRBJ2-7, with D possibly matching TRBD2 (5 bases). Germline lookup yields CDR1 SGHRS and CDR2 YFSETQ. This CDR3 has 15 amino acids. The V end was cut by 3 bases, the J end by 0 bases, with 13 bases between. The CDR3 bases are TGCGCCAGCAGCTGGTATCCGGGATCCTCCTACGAGCAGTACTTC. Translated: CASSWYPGSSYEQYF.

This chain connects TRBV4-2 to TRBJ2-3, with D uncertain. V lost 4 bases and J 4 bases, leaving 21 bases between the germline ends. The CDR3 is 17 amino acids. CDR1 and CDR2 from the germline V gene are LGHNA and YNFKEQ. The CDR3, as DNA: TGTGCCAGCAGCCGTCTATCGACTCCTCGAGATCCAGATACGCAGTATTTT. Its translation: CASSRLSTPRDPDTQYF.

The CDR3 nucleotides read TGTGCTAGTGCCAGAGCGCAGATCATCTACGAGCAGTACTTC. Protein: CASARAQIIYEQYF. This chain joins TRBV12-5 and TRBJ2-7, with D hard to call. The V end lost 7 bases, the J end lost 3 bases, and 16 bases lay between the germline ends. From germline, CDR1 is LGHNT and CDR2 FRNRAP. The CDR3 totals 14 residues.

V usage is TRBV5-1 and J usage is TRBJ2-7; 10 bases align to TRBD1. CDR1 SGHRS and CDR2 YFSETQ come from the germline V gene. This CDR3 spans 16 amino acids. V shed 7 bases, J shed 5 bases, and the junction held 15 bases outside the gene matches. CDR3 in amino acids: CASGKVGGQGGNEQYF. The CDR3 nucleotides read TGCGCCAGCGGGAAAGTTGGTGGACAGGGGGGAAACGAGCAGTACTTC. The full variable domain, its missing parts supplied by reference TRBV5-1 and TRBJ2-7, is KAGVTQTPRYLIKTRGQQVTLSCSPISGHRSVSWYQQTPGQGLQFLFEYFSETQRNKGNFPGRFSGRQFSNSRSEMNVSTLELGDSALYLCASGKVGGQGGNEQYFGPGTRLTVT.

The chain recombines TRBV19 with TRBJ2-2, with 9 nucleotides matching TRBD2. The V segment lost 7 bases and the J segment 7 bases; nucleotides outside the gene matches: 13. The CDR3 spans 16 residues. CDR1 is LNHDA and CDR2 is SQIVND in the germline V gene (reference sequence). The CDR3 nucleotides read TGTGCCAGTACCAATATAGGGACTAGCCGGTTCGGGGAGCTGTTTTTT. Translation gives CASTNIGTSRFGELFF.